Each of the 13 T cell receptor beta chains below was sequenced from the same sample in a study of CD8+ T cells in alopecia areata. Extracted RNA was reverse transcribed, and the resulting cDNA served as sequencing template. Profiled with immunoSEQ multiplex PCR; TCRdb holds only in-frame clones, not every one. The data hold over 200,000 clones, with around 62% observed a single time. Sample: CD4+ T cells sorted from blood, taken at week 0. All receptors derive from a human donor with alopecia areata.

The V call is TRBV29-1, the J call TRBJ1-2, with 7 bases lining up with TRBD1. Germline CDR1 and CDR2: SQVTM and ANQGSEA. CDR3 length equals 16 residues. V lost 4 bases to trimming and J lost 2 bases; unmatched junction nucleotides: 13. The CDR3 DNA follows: TGCAGCGTTGGGGCGTGGCGGACAGGTCCCAACTATGGCTACACCTTC. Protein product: CSVGAWRTGPNYGYTF.

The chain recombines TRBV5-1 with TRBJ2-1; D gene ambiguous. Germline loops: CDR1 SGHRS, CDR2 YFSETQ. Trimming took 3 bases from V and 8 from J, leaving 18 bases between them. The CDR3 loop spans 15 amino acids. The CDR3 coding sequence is TGCGCCAGCAGCTCGGAAGGTCAAAAGGGCGATGAGCAGTTCTTC. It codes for CASSSEGQKGDEQFF.

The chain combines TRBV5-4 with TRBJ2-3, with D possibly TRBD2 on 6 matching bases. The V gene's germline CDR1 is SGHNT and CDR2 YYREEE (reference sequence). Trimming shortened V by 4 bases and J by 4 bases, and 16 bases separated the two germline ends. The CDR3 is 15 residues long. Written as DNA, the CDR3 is TGTGCCAGCAGCCCCCCGGGGGTGAAGGCAGATACGCAGTATTTT. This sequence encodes CASSPPGVKADTQYF.

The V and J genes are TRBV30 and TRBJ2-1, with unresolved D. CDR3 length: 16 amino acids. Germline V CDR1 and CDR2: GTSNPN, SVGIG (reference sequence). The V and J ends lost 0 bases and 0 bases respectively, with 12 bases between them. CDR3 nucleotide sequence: TGTGCCTGGAGTGTAGGAAGACTCAGCTCCTACAATGAGCAGTTCTTC. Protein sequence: CAWSVGRLSSYNEQFF.

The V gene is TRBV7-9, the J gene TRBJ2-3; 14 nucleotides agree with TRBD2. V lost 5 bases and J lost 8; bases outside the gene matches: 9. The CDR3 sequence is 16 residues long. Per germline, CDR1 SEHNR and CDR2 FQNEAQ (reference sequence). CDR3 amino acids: CASSPDTGLAGVTQYF. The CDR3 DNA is TGTGCCAGCAGCCCCGATACGGGACTAGCGGGAGTTACGCAGTATTTT.

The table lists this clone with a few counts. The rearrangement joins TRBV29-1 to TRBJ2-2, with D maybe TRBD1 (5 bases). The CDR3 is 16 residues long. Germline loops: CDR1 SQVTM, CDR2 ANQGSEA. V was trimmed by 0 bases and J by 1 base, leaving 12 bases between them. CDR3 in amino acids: CSVEDLDRGNTGELFF. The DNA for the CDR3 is TGCAGCGTTGAAGATCTCGATAGGGGGAACACCGGGGAGCTGTTTTTT.

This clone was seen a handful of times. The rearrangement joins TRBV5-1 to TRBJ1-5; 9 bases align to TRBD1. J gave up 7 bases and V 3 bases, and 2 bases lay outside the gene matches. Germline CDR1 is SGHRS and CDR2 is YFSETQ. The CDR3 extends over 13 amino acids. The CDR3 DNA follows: TGCGCCAGCAGCTCGGACAGGGGCCAGCCCCAGCATTTT. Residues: CASSSDRGQPQHF.

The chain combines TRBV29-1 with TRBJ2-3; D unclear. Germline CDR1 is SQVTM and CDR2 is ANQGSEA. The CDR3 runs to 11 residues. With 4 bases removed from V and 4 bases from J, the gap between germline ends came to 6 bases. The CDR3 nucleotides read TGCAGCGTTGTGTTGGCAGATACGCAGTATTTT. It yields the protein CSVVLADTQYF.

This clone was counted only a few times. The CDR3: CSADRGGTGELFF. The CDR3 nucleotides are TGCAGCGCCGACAGGGGAGGTACCGGGGAGCTGTTTTTT. V usage is TRBV29-1 and J usage is TRBJ2-2; 8 nucleotides agree with TRBD1. CDR3 size: 13 residues. Germline V gene lookup returns CDR1 SQVTM and CDR2 ANQGSEA. V lost 7 bases to trimming and J lost 5 bases; unmatched junction nucleotides: 6.

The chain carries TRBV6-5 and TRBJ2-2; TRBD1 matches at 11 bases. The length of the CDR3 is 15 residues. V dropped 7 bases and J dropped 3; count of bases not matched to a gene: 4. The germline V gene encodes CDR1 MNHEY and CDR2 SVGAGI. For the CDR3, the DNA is TGTGCCAGCACCAGGACAGGGGGCGACACCGGGGAGCTGTTTTTT. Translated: CASTRTGGDTGELFF.

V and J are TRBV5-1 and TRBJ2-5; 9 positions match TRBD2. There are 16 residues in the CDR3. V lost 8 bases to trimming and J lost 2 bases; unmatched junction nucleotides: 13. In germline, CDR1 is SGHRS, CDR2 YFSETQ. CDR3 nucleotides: TGCGCCAGTAAATCCCGGACTAGCGTAGGACAAGAGACCCAGTACTTC. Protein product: CASKSRTSVGQETQYF.

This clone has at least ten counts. The CDR3 DNA reads as TGTGCCAGCAGCTTATTGGCTAGCGGGGACAATGAGCAGTTCTTC. Residues: CASSLLASGDNEQFF. This sequence joins TRBV7-2 and TRBJ2-1; 9 bases are shared with TRBD2. V lost 2 bases and J lost 5; bases outside the gene matches: 4. The CDR3 is made up of 15 amino acids. Looked up from germline, CDR1 is SGHTA and CDR2 is FQGNSA. The full variable domain, with the rest looked up from reference TRBV7-2 and TRBJ2-1, is GAGVSQSPSNKVTEKGKDVELRCDPISGHTALYWYRQSLGQGLEFLIYFQGNSAPDKSGLPSDRFSAERTGGSVSTLTIQRTQQEDSAVYLCASSLLASGDNEQFFGPGTRLTVL.

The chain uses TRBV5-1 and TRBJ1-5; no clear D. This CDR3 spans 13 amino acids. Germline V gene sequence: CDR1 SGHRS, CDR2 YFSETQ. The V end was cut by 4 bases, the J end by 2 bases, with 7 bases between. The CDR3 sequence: CASSPDGNQPQHF. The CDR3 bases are TGCGCCAGCAGCCCCGATGGCAATCAGCCCCAGCATTTT.